This T cell receptor (beta chain) stems from a study of Ad26.COV2.S vaccination and SARS-CoV-2 variants. Study-level information: Into the muscle, Ad26.COV2.S was dosed once or twice, 56 days apart.

Treatment reported: 19 received Ad26.COV2.S at low or high dose, single or two shots; a few received placebo; per-sample allocation not given. Day 63 after the first injection of vaccine or placebo was the sampling time. Trimming removed 0 bases at V and 1 base at J, with 7 bases between. This CDR3 is 15 amino acids long. CDR1 and CDR2 (germline): MNHEY, SVGEGT. TCRdb keeps only in-frame clones here, not all; method: immunoSEQ multiplex PCR. This sample has approximately 350,000 clones, with 83% found just once. The chain joins TRBV6-2 or TRBV6-3 to TRBJ2-1; D gene uncertain. The clonotype was recovered from a person between 18 and 59 years old who received the Ad26.COV2.S COVID-19 vaccine or a placebo. The material was peripheral blood, obtained in a trial of Ad26.COV2.S vaccine versus placebo. The CDR3 sequence: CASSYSEQSYNEQFF. As DNA, the CDR3 is TGTGCCAGCAGTTACTCGGAACAGTCCTACAATGAGCAGTTCTTC.